Each of the 13 T cell receptor beta chains below was sequenced from the same sample in a study of blood T cell repertoires in COVID-19. Some clones are missing from TCRdb's copy, which holds only in-frame ones; the method was immunoSEQ multiplex PCR. The sample has approximately 300,000 clones; around 89% are singletons. Source material: peripheral blood. Receptors originate from a woman aged 45-65 years with COVID-19, enrolled during active disease.

The V call is TRBV7-2, the J call TRBJ1-1; D unresolved. The CDR3 consists of 14 residues. Between the trimmed V and J ends, which lost 5 bases and 1 base, there was a span of 11 bases. The germline V gene has CDR1 SGHTA and CDR2 FQGNSA. The CDR3 here is CASSTPGKNTEAFF. The DNA of the CDR3 is TGTGCCAGCAGCACCCCCGGGAAGAACACTGAAGCTTTCTTT.

V is TRBV12-3 or TRBV12-4 and J is TRBJ2-1; D is uncertain. The CDR3 is made up of 11 amino acids. V shed 6 bases and J shed 5 bases, with 5 bases lying between them. The CDR3 reads CASRAHNEQFF. In DNA, the CDR3 is TGTGCCAGCAGGGCCCACAATGAGCAGTTCTTC.

The rearrangement uses TRBV24-1 and TRBJ2-7, with TRBD2 matching over 7 bases. The CDR3 is 13 amino acids. Germline V CDR1 and CDR2: KGHDR, SFDVKD. V shed 9 bases, J shed 7 bases, and the junction held 11 bases outside the gene matches. The CDR3 nucleotides are TGTGCCACCTCCGGGACTACCTCTCGGGAGCAGTACTTC. Amino acid sequence: CATSGTTSREQYF.

The rearrangement joins TRBV5-5 to TRBJ1-4, with 9 bases that match TRBD1. In germline, CDR1 is SGHKS, CDR2 YYEKEE (reference sequence). V shed 7 bases and J 0 bases; nucleotides not matched to a gene: 7. The CDR3 runs to 16 residues. Here the CDR3 reads CASGYRGHSTNEKLFF. The CDR3 DNA sequence: TGTGCCAGCGGTTACAGGGGGCACTCAACTAATGAAAAACTGTTTTTT. Full variable domain (rest looked up from reference TRBV5-5 and TRBJ1-4): DAGVTQSPTHLIKTRGQQVTLRCSPISGHKSVSWYQQVLGQGPQFIFQYYEKEERGRGNFPDRFSARQFPNYSSELNVNALLLGDSALYLCASGYRGHSTNEKLFFGSGTQLSVL.

This clone was detected only a few times. The chain recombines TRBV5-4 with TRBJ1-1, with D possibly matching TRBD1 (6 bases). The germline CDR1 and CDR2 sequences are SGHNT and YYREEE (reference sequence). This CDR3 spans 14 amino acids. V was shortened by 7 bases and J by 5 bases, with 18 bases between the two germline ends. Here the CDR3 reads CASGHGGSNTEAFF. The CDR3, as DNA: TGTGCCAGCGGCCATGGGGGCAGTAATACTGAAGCTTTCTTT.

J is TRBJ1-1 and V is TRBV11-3; D might be TRBD1 (6 bases). This CDR3 has 14 amino acids. Germline V gene lookup returns CDR1 SGHNT and CDR2 YENEEA. V was shortened by 3 bases and J by 6 bases, with 14 bases between the two germline ends. CDR3 loop: CASSLGGAPAEAFF. CDR3 DNA: TGTGCCAGCAGCTTGGGGGGGGCGCCCGCTGAAGCTTTCTTT.

The chain joins TRBV2 to TRBJ2-3, with 11 bases identical to TRBD2. J was trimmed by 0 bases and V by 4 bases; bases with no gene match: 3. The CDR3 runs 16 residues. The V gene's germline CDR1 is SNHLY and CDR2 FYNNEI. For the CDR3, the DNA is TGTGCCAGCAGTGCGACTAGCGGGATTAGCACAGATACGCAGTATTTT. This sequence encodes CASSATSGISTDTQYF.

The sample holds a few counts of this clone. This chain joins TRBV4-1 and TRBJ2-7; D might be TRBD2 (5 bases). V lost 3 bases and J lost 8, with 11 bases in between. Looked up from germline, CDR1 is MGHRA and CDR2 is YSYEKL. The CDR3 contains 12 residues. CDR3 in DNA: TGCGCCAGCAGCCAGGTAGGACTGAAGCAGTACTTC. Protein sequence: CASSQVGLKQYF.

This chain uses TRBV4-3 with TRBJ1-6, with D unresolved. Trimming cost V 0 bases and J 9 bases, with 6 bases left between them. Germline CDR1 and CDR2: LGHNA and YSLEER. This CDR3 is built from 13 residues. The CDR3 region is CASSQEEVSPLHF. In DNA form, the CDR3 reads TGCGCCAGCAGCCAAGAAGAGGTTTCACCCCTCCACTTT.

The V call is TRBV6-4, the J call TRBJ2-3, with 8 bases fitting TRBD2. After removal of 7 bases from V and 0 bases from J, the junction contained 3 bases not matched to a gene. This CDR3 region has 14 residues. Germline lookup yields CDR1 MRHNA and CDR2 SNTAGT. In DNA, the CDR3 is TGTGCCAGCAAACTAGCGGCTAGCACAGATACGCAGTATTTT. Encoded protein: CASKLAASTDTQYF.

This clone occurred once. The chain joins TRBV19 to TRBJ1-3; D unresolved. Looked up from germline, CDR1 is LNHDA and CDR2 is SQIVND (reference sequence). Trimming pared 3 bases from V and 0 bases from J, leaving 6 bases between. The CDR3 has 14 amino acids. In nucleotides, the CDR3 is TGTGCCAGTAGTATGGGCGTCTCTGGAAACACCATATATTTT. It is translated as CASSMGVSGNTIYF.

The chain uses TRBV30 and TRBJ2-1, with 8 bases matching TRBD1. V trimming: 0 bases; J trimming: 4 bases; junction bases outside the gene matches: 2. This CDR3 comprises 14 residues. Germline V gene sequence: CDR1 GTSNPN, CDR2 SVGIG (reference sequence). CDR3 coding DNA: TGTGCCTGGAGTGTACGGACAGGGTACAATGAGCAGTTCTTC. It encodes CAWSVRTGYNEQFF.

The chain uses TRBV5-1 and TRBJ2-1; 7 bases map to TRBD2. Germline trimming cut 0 bases from V and 10 bases from J; bases unmatched to any gene: 10. There are 15 residues in the CDR3. CDR1 and CDR2 from the germline V gene are SGHRS and YFSETQ. CDR3 bases: TGCGCCAGCAGCTTGGGTGGACTAGTTTCTCGGGAGCAGTTCTTC. This translates into CASSLGGLVSREQFF.